This T cell receptor (beta chain) originates from a study of Ad26.COV2.S vaccination and SARS-CoV-2 variants (dated by TCRdb to about 2021). Background for the entire study: Donors in the vaccine arm were drawn from COV1001, a multicentre, randomized, double-blind, placebo-controlled phase I-IIa trial testing Ad26.COV2.S in healthy adults. Investigators did not know the trial group allocation while performing experiments and assessing outcomes. A total of about 30 samples were included in the TCR-sequenced set, comprising some 20 Ad26.COV2.S vaccine recipients, 5 placebo recipients and 8 SARS-CoV-2 convalescent individuals. Trial participants were randomized into five groups of five: low-dose or high-dose Ad26.COV2.S given once or twice, or placebo on both occasions. Ad26.COV2.S was administered intramuscularly at 5 x 10^10 or 1 x 10^11 viral particles, either as a single shot or as two shots given 56 days apart. TCRbeta repertoire sequencing was used to assess the specificity and breadth of SARS-CoV-2-reactive T cell receptors after Ad26.COV2.S vaccination.

The CDR3 runs 13 residues from the cysteine to the phenylalanine. Only the CDR3 part of the read is kept: 39 bases, read in frame from the first base. The germline V gene specifies SNHLY as CDR1 and FYNNEI as CDR2. V loses 8 bases, J loses 12 bases, and the germline ends lie 20 bases apart. Here is what the overall study found, with its caveats: After vaccination, substantial breadth of spike-specific CD8+ and CD4+ T cell responses was reported. Compared with placebo recipients, Ad26.COV2.S recipients showed higher spike-specific TCR breadth (P = 0.0014). It was noted by the authors that total T cell responses may have been underestimated by the TCR breadth and depth analyses. Comparable non-spike TCR breadth was observed between vaccine and placebo recipients, consistent with only spike being contained in the vaccine. Comparing responses between vaccine doses or regimens was not something the study was powered to do.

Interpreted using the paper, the treatment or condition label stands for: approximately 18 received Ad26.COV2.S at low or high dose, single or two shots; five or six received placebo; per-sample allocation not given. Repertoires of vaccine and placebo recipients were sequenced from samples collected on day 63 after the first injection. Cohort 1b enrolled about 25 adults aged 18-55 years at a single site in Boston, USA, between 29 July and 7 August 2020. Ad26.COV2.S was a replication-incompetent adenovirus type 26 vector that expressed a prefusion-stabilized SARS-CoV-2 spike protein derived from the original Wuhan strain. TCRbeta CDR3 regions were sequenced with the immunoSEQ Assay. After extraction, genomic DNA underwent amplification by bias-controlled multiplex PCR, followed by high-throughput sequencing. The authors' analysis ran thus. To quantify the absolute abundance of each unique TCRbeta CDR3 region, sequences were collapsed and filtered. Usable DNA was measured by amplifying reference genes present in all nucleated cells, and TCRbeta template counts were normalized to that usable DNA to estimate T cell fraction. Repertoire TCRs were annotated as SARS-CoV-2-specific when V gene, CDR3 amino acid sequence and J gene were exactly matched to a known reactive TCR set. The reference SARS-CoV-2 TCR set was obtained from MIRA and was filtered for enrichment in COVID-19-positive ImmuneCODE repertoires, whereby public or cross-reactive TCRs were removed. Using the MIRA antigens, annotated TCRs were further analysed by specific ORF or by position within an ORF. Depth was the summed frequency of annotated unique rearrangements, while breadth was defined as annotated unique rearrangements over total unique productive rearrangements. Two-sided Wilcoxon rank-sum tests were used to compare TCR breadth between groups. TCRdb took this table from immuneACCESS and kept in-frame rearrangements with V and J called. Such tables lack part of the clones; where checked against another copy, unresolved V genes explain under half of the gap, and the rest is unexplained. D and trimming were read from the DNA, whereas the V and J calls and clone size are those reported in that table. A total of roughly 510,000 clones appear in this sample, around 88% of them only once. The ten largest clones capture around 13% of the sample.

Regarding this clone: The antigen this receptor binds is unknown. No much larger clonotype is one base removed from it; base qualities were not supplied.

The specimen was peripheral blood, collected in a trial of Ad26.COV2.S vaccine versus placebo. This clonotype was sampled from a person between 18 and 65 years old who received the Ad26.COV2.S COVID-19 vaccine or a placebo. The chain employs TRBV2 and TRBJ2-1; the D gene may be TRBD1 or TRBD2, since each aligns over 7 bases. The DNA sequence is as follows: TGTGCCAGCGGGGGGGGGACAGCGTCCAGGCAGTTCTTC. It codes for CASGGGTASRQFF.